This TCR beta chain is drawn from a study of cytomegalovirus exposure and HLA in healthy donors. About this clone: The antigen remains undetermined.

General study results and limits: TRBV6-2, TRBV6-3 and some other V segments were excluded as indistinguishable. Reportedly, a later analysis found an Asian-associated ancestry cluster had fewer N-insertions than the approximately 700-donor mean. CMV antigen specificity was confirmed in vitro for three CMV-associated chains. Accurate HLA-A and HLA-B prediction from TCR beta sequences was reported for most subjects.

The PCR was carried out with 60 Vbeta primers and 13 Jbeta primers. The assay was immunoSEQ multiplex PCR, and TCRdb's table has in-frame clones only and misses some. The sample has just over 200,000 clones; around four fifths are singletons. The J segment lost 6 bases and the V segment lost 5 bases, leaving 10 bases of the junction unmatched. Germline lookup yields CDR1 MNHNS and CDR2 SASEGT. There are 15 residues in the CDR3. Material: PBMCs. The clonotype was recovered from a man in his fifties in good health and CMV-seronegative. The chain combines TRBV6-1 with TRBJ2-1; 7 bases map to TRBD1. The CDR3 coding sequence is TGTGCCAGCAGTCAAACAGGGGTGGGGAGCAATGAGCAGTTCTTC. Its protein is CASSQTGVGSNEQFF.